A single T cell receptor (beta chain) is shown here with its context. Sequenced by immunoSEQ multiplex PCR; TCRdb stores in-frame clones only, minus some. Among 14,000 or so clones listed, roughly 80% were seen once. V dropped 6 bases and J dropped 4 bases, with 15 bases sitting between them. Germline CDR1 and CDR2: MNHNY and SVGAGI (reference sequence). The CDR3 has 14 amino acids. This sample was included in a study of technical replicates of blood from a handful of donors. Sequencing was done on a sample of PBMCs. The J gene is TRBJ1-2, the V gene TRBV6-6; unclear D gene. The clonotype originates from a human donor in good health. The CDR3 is CASSPRQAFYGYTF. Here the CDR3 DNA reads TGTGCCAGCAGCCCCCGGCAGGCGTTCTATGGCTACACCTTC.